This TCR beta chain was obtained from a study of a mutant IDH1 vaccine in newly diagnosed glioma (dated by TCRdb to about 2021). With respect to the entire study: Across visits V03 through V10, patients got a total of eight vaccinations, given in weeks 1, 3, 5, 7, 11, 15, 19 and 23. Vaccination started 4-6 weeks after radiotherapy alone, or was given together with temozolomide cycles in the groups whose treatment included chemotherapy. The roughly 33 treated patients were approximately 62% male and approximately 40% female, with a mean age of around 40 years. Before enrollment, most patients had been given radiochemotherapy with temozolomide as standard therapy, while the rest had received either radiotherapy alone or temozolomide alone. Peripheral blood samples were drawn at six visits, namely V03 (baseline), V05, V07, V10, V12 and V13. Longitudinal TCRB deep sequencing was performed for fewer than 30 treated patients wherever samples were available for exploratory analyses. Study-wide findings and limitations: Availability determined which PBMC samples were chosen for TCRB deep sequencing. Immune responses induced by the vaccine were seen in 90% to 95% of patients across multiple MHC alleles. Pseudoprogression seemed to be unrelated to changes in the top peripheral T cell clonotypes found by TCRB sequencing. It was noted by the authors that analyses of patient blood samples could not be reproduced owing to sample limitations.

Library method: the immunoSEQ multiplex PCR assay. The hsTCRB Kit was used according to the manufacturer's protocol to amplify rearranged TCR beta chain sequences. Sequencing of TCRB libraries was carried out on an Illumina MiSeq. The published analysis was carried out like this. The proprietary platform of the kit vendor was used for demultiplexing, trimming and gene mapping. This is the immuneACCESS table as TCRdb keeps it, with only in-frame sequences that have V and J called. A part of the clones is gone; compared with another copy, unresolved V genes explain less than half, and the rest is unexplained. V and J calls and clone size are those listed in that table; D and trimming were worked out from the DNA. This sample is represented by about 32,000 clones; around 78% of them were singletons. The top ten clones comprise approximately 25% of the sample. This clone was observed once. Its specific antigen is unknown. The sample holds no much larger clone one base away, and base qualities are not on file.

The CDR3 spans 16 residues, from the cysteine through the phenylalanine. Only the CDR3 DNA stays, 48 bases, in frame from base 1. V loses 0 bases of germline sequence and J loses 2 bases, and the interval between the two ends is 14 bases. From the germline V gene, CDR1 is MGHRA and CDR2 is YSYEKL. The label giving this sample's time point can be read as: week 11, during vaccination. A 20-mer mutant IDH1 peptide at 300 micrograms in Montanide made up each vaccine dose, which was injected subcutaneously together with topical imiquimod. All donors had newly diagnosed IDH1-mutant astrocytomas of WHO grade 3 or 4 that showed loss of nuclear ATRX. The samples were drawn from NOA16, a multicentre, single-arm, open-label phase I trial in Germany that tested a mutant IDH1 peptide vaccine in humans for the first time. The DNeasy Blood and Tissue Kit was used to extract genomic DNA from EDTA blood for TCRB sequencing.

This sequence uses TRBV4-1 and TRBJ2-7; the D gene is perhaps TRBD2, on 6 matching bases. This clonotype originated in a young man with glioma. The input for sequencing was PBMCs, taken from a glioma patient whose treatment included an IDH1 peptide vaccine. The DNA sequence is given as TGCGCCAGCAGCCAAGAGGTTTCTAGCGAGACCTACGAGCAGTACTTC. Translated, it reads CASSQEVSSETYEQYF.